Presented here are 27 T cell receptor beta chains from one specimen sequenced in a study of blood T cell repertoires in COVID-19. Some clones are missing from TCRdb's copy, which holds only in-frame ones; the method was immunoSEQ multiplex PCR. The data contain 60,000 or so clones, around 80% of them singletons. The sample comprised peripheral blood. The receptors derive from a man aged 60 to 75 with acute or convalescent COVID-19.

V usage is TRBV9 and J usage is TRBJ1-6; TRBD1 aligns across 7 bases. The CDR3 has 15 amino acids. Germline values: CDR1 SGDLS, CDR2 YYNGEE. Trimming removed 3 bases from V and 6 bases from J; junction bases left unmatched: 6. The CDR3 DNA follows: TGTGCCAGCAGCGAACAGGGGTCCCTTAATTCACCCCTCCACTTT. Translation gives CASSEQGSLNSPLHF. Full variable domain (missing parts from reference TRBV9 and TRBJ1-6): DSGVTQTPKHLITATGQRVTLRCSPRSGDLSVYWYQQSLDQGLQFLIQYYNGEERAKGNILERFSAQQFPDLHSELNLSSLELGDSALYFCASSEQGSLNSPLHFGNGTRLTVT.

The J gene is TRBJ1-2, the V gene TRBV5-5; D remains unclear. V dropped 0 bases and J dropped 5 bases, with 8 bases sitting between them. CDR1 and CDR2 (germline): SGHKS, YYEKEE (reference sequence). The CDR3 has 13 amino acids. CDR3 sequence (DNA): TGTGCCAGCAGCTTGGTTGTGGCTTATGGCTACACCTTC. Translated, it gives CASSLVVAYGYTF.

This clone was seen only once. The chain uses TRBV19 and TRBJ1-5; no definite D call. V was pared by 5 bases and J by 5 bases, with 7 bases between. The CDR3 covers 12 residues. The V gene's germline CDR1 is LNHDA and CDR2 SQIVND (reference sequence). The CDR3 reads CASSLLYQPQHF. The CDR3 region has the DNA TGTGCCAGTAGTCTTTTGTATCAGCCCCAGCATTTT.

The chain joins TRBV6-5 to TRBJ1-1; 7 bases align to TRBD1. Germline V gene lookup returns CDR1 MNHEY and CDR2 SVGAGI. V lost 8 bases, J lost 3 bases, and 3 bases stayed unmatched. The CDR3 has 12 residues. CDR3 nucleotides: TGTGCCAGCCGGGACAGATACACTGAAGCTTTCTTT. Protein sequence: CASRDRYTEAFF.

The V and J genes are TRBV5-6 and TRBJ2-1; 11 nucleotides match TRBD2. The CDR3 has 17 amino acids. Trimming removed 5 bases from V and 3 bases from J; junction bases left unmatched: 10. Germline assignment: CDR1 SGHDT and CDR2 YYEEEE. This chain's CDR3 is CASSLGPGTSGYNEQFF. Written as DNA, the CDR3 is TGTGCCAGCAGTCTGGGCCCCGGGACTAGCGGCTACAATGAGCAGTTCTTC.

The V and J genes are TRBV2 and TRBJ2-3; TRBD1 matches at 8 bases. Looked up from germline, CDR1 is SNHLY and CDR2 is FYNNEI. V lost 0 bases, J lost 8 bases, and 7 bases stayed unmatched. The CDR3 consists of 15 residues. The CDR3, as DNA: TGTGCCAGCAGTGAAGCGCTTGCCGGACAGGGTACGCAGTATTTT. Amino acids: CASSEALAGQGTQYF.

The V and J genes are TRBV9 and TRBJ1-2, with D possibly matching TRBD1 (5 bases). Trimming stripped 3 bases from V and 0 bases from J, with 12 bases between. This CDR3 contains 15 residues. CDR1 is SGDLS, CDR2 YYNGEE, per germline. CDR3 in DNA: TGTGCCAGCAGCGCCCGGACACAAGCTAACTATGGCTACACCTTC. Translating it yields CASSARTQANYGYTF.

The chain carries TRBV11-2 and TRBJ2-7, with a weak D call TRBD1 (5 bases). Trimming cost V 1 base and J 2 bases, with 12 bases left between them. The CDR3 extends over 15 amino acids. The V gene's germline CDR1 is SGHAT and CDR2 FQNNGV. The CDR3 loop is CASSLVSSRAYEQYF. Here the CDR3 DNA reads TGTGCCAGCAGCTTAGTTTCCAGCAGGGCCTACGAGCAGTACTTC. The full variable domain, rest sourced from reference TRBV11-2 and TRBJ2-7, is EAGVAQSPRYKIIEKRQSVAFWCNPISGHATLYWYQQILGQGPKLLIQFQNNGVVDDSQLPKDRFSAERLKGVDSTLKIQPAKLEDSAVYLCASSLVSSRAYEQYFGPGTRLTVT.

The chain links TRBV14 to TRBJ1-1, with a possible D match to TRBD1 (5 bases). CDR1 is SGHDN, CDR2 FVKESK, per germline. CDR3 length equals 14 residues. V gave up 3 bases and J gave up 1 base, with 9 bases separating them. CDR3 region: CASSQGQPNTEAFF. Here the CDR3 DNA reads TGTGCCAGCAGCCAGGGGCAGCCGAACACTGAAGCTTTCTTT.

The chain is built from TRBV5-1 and TRBJ1-1; D not certain. From germline, CDR1 is SGHRS and CDR2 YFSETQ. The V end lost 3 bases, the J end lost 7 bases, and 16 bases lay between the germline ends. The CDR3 totals 14 residues. The CDR3 bases are TGCGCCAGCAGCTCCCCCGGGAGGGAGAATGAAGCTTTCTTT. Translated, it gives CASSSPGRENEAFF.

This clone was found a few times. V gene TRBV11-2 combines with J gene TRBJ1-6; D is perhaps TRBD1 (5 bases). V gave up 5 bases and J gave up 6 bases, with 17 bases separating them. Per germline, CDR1 SGHAT and CDR2 FQNNGV. This CDR3 spans 16 amino acids. The CDR3 loop is CASSQPRESPNSPLHF. DNA of the CDR3: TGTGCCAGCAGCCAACCCAGGGAAAGCCCTAATTCACCCCTCCACTTT.

This chain joins TRBV24-1 and TRBJ2-1; 7 nucleotides agree with TRBD2. The germline V gene encodes CDR1 KGHDR and CDR2 SFDVKD. V was clipped by 5 bases and J by 5 bases; unmatched bases: 11. This CDR3 is built from 16 residues. The CDR3 sequence: CATSGGRAQRDNEQFF. Here the CDR3 DNA reads TGTGCCACCAGTGGGGGGAGGGCCCAGAGGGACAATGAGCAGTTCTTC.

The J gene is TRBJ2-7, the V gene TRBV7-2; perhaps TRBD2 as D (7 bases). Per germline, CDR1 SGHTA and CDR2 FQGNSA. The V end lost 1 base, the J end lost 7 bases, and 20 bases lay between the germline ends. The CDR3 runs to 16 residues. CDR3 DNA: TGTGCCAGCAGCTTAGAGAGGAGGGGGGGCCAGGAAGAGCAGTACTTC. This sequence encodes CASSLERRGGQEEQYF.

There are a few counts of this clone. The chain combines TRBV2 with TRBJ1-4; TRBD1 might be the D (6 bases). The CDR3 runs 14 residues. V shed 6 bases and J shed 7 bases, with 15 bases lying between them. Germline CDR1 SNHLY, CDR2 FYNNEI. For the CDR3, the DNA is TGTGCCAGCAGCGTCACAGGGTTAGGTGAAAAACTGTTTTTT. Translating it yields CASSVTGLGEKLFF.

The rearrangement joins TRBV6-1 to TRBJ1-5; D is uncertain. V was pared by 3 bases and J by 1 base, with 13 bases between. Germline CDR1 and CDR2: MNHNS and SASEGT. The CDR3 length is 16 residues. The CDR3 loop reads CASSDQVPGSNQPQHF. The CDR3 coding sequence is TGTGCCAGCAGTGACCAGGTTCCGGGAAGCAATCAGCCCCAGCATTTT.

The rearrangement links TRBV6-5 to TRBJ1-1; 7 positions agree with TRBD1. The CDR3 spans 14 residues. J was trimmed by 4 bases and V by 6 bases; bases with no gene match: 8. Germline CDR1 is MNHEY and CDR2 is SVGAGI. In DNA form, the CDR3 reads TGTGCCAGCAGGGAGTTGACAGGGCGCACTGAAGCTTTCTTT. Protein: CASRELTGRTEAFF.

The chain couples TRBV6-5 to TRBJ1-1; TRBD1 matches 8 bases. J was trimmed by 3 bases and V by 6 bases; bases with no gene match: 6. This CDR3 has 14 residues. Germline lookup yields CDR1 MNHEY and CDR2 SVGAGI. CDR3 coding DNA: TGTGCCAGCAGCTCCGACAGGGGTGACACTGAAGCTTTCTTT. Its translation is CASSSDRGDTEAFF.

The chain carries TRBV20-1 and TRBJ1-1; TRBD1 matches at 7 bases. With 8 bases clipped from V and 8 bases from J, the junction kept 8 bases outside the gene matches. The CDR3 totals 11 residues. In germline, CDR1 is DFQATT, CDR2 SNEGSKA (reference sequence). The CDR3 loop is CSPRQGSEAFF. The CDR3 DNA reads TGCAGTCCAAGACAGGGTTCGGAAGCTTTCTTT.

The chain carries TRBV5-6 and TRBJ1-1, with 11 positions matching TRBD1. Germline V CDR1 and CDR2: SGHDT, YYEEEE. The junction had 5 bases not matched to a gene; V was cut back by 0 bases and J by 1 base. This CDR3 contains 17 residues. The CDR3 nucleotides read TGTGCCAGCAGCTTGGGAGGACAGGGGGCGCGGAACACTGAAGCTTTCTTT. This translates into CASSLGGQGARNTEAFF. The entire variable domain, with the rest obtained from reference TRBV5-6 and TRBJ1-1, is as follows: DAGVTQSPTHLIKTRGQQVTLRCSPKSGHDTVSWYQQALGQGPQFIFQYYEEEERQRGNFPDRFSGHQFPNYSSELNVNALLLGDSALYLCASSLGGQGARNTEAFFGQGTRLTVV.

The CDR3 bases are TGTGCCACCAGCAGAATAGACAGGTGGATAACTGAAGCTTTCTTT. Translating gives CATSRIDRWITEAFF. The chain carries TRBV15 and TRBJ1-1; the D gene is possibly TRBD1 (6 bases). Trimming left V 2 bases short and J 5 bases short, with 15 bases between. The CDR3 sequence is 15 residues long. Germline CDR1 LNHNV, CDR2 YYDKDF (reference sequence).

Here the CDR3 DNA reads TGTGCCAGCAGCTTAGGGCCAGAAGCTTTCTTT. As protein: CASSLGPEAFF. V and J are TRBV11-2 and TRBJ1-1; D call uncertain. CDR1 SGHAT and CDR2 FQNNGV come from the germline V gene. This CDR3 contains 11 residues. V was clipped by 1 base and J by 8 bases, with 5 bases between them.

The sample holds a few counts of this clone. CDR3 region: CASSRIRGQGTYEQYF. The CDR3 coding sequence is TGTGCCAGCAGCCGAATAAGAGGACAGGGAACCTACGAGCAGTACTTC. V usage is TRBV14 and J usage is TRBJ2-7, with TRBD1 matching 8 bases. This CDR3 is built from 16 residues. The germline CDR1 and CDR2 sequences are SGHDN and FVKESK. The V and J ends lost 4 bases and 2 bases, in that order; junction bases with no gene match: 10.

This chain links TRBV27 with TRBJ1-5; maybe TRBD1 (6 bases). Germline V gives CDR1 MNHEY, CDR2 SMNVEV (reference sequence). CDR3 size: 15 residues. V was shortened by 0 bases and J by 2 bases, with 8 bases between the two germline ends. The CDR3 sequence is CASSLSRGGNQPQHF. The CDR3 nucleotides are TGTGCCAGCAGTTTATCCAGGGGAGGCAATCAGCCCCAGCATTTT.

This chain uses TRBV5-4 with TRBJ1-2, with 8 nucleotides matching TRBD1. Germline CDR1 SGHNT, CDR2 YYREEE (reference sequence). This CDR3 comprises 16 residues. With 4 bases clipped from V and 2 bases from J, the junction kept 10 bases outside the gene matches. The CDR3: CASSPARDRSNYGYTF. The DNA for the CDR3 is TGTGCCAGCAGCCCAGCTAGGGACAGGAGCAACTATGGCTACACCTTC.

The genes are TRBV5-4 and TRBJ1-2; 7 nucleotides match TRBD1. The CDR3 runs to 13 residues. V shed 1 base and J 11 bases; nucleotides not matched to a gene: 8. Germline values: CDR1 SGHNT, CDR2 YYREEE (reference sequence). CDR3 sequence reads: CASSLTTGMTYTF. As DNA, the CDR3 is TGTGCCAGCAGCTTGACGACAGGGATGACATACACCTTC.

In its sample, this clone was seen a few times. V usage is TRBV24-1 and J usage is TRBJ2-5, with TRBD1 as a possible D gene (6 bases). This CDR3 has 15 amino acids. Trimming took 3 bases from V and 4 from J, leaving 14 bases between them. Per the germline V gene, CDR1 is KGHDR and CDR2 is SFDVKD. The CDR3, as DNA: TGTGCCACCAGTGATCCGGGACAATCACCAGAGACCCAGTACTTC. It translates to CATSDPGQSPETQYF.

The chain carries TRBV18 and TRBJ2-7; 9 bases are shared with TRBD1. V lost 3 bases, J lost 3 bases, and 3 bases stayed unmatched. Germline V gene data show CDR1 as KGHSH and CDR2 as LQKENI. This CDR3 has 14 amino acids. CDR3 sequence: CASSPRDRVYEQYF. The CDR3 region has the DNA TGTGCCAGCTCACCCCGGGACAGGGTCTACGAGCAGTACTTC.